This T cell receptor (beta chain) comes out of a study of T cells in Graves' hyperthyroidism and ophthalmopathy. The CDR3 spans 16 residues. Germline values: CDR1 MGHRA, CDR2 YSYEKL. Germline trimming cut 4 bases from V and 2 bases from J; bases unmatched to any gene: 6. RNA transcripts were the template for amplifying TCR beta CDR3 regions. With the HTBI primer set, the TCR CDR3 went through a first round of RT-PCR. In TCRdb, the multiplex PCR reads were re-called with MiXCR into one record per CDR3 protein. The data contain hundreds of thousands of distinct CDR3 sequences, 16% of them singletons. The sample was blood. This chain uses TRBV4-1 with TRBJ1-5; 9 nucleotides line up with TRBD1. The clonotype was recovered from a woman younger than 35 with Graves' hyperthyroidism. Here the CDR3 reads CASSLQGARGNQPQHF. The CDR3 DNA is TGCGCCAGCAGCCTACAGGGGGCGCGGGGCAATCAGCCCCAGCATTTT.